A selection of T cell receptor beta chains follows, all from one sample in a study of cytomegalovirus exposure and HLA in healthy donors. Produced via immunoSEQ multiplex PCR; TCRdb's table is partial and in-frame only. This sample has about 230,000 clones, with 77% found just once. Specimen: PBMCs. The source of these receptors is an older woman in good health and CMV-seropositive. CDR3s include the opening cysteine and the closing phenylalanine or tryptophan. The order of the fields is V gene, D gene, J gene, clone size, CDR3 protein, CDR3 DNA. D genes are given only for firm matches. Size is stated for part of the rows, as once, few or many counts, or as a class when the clone is expanded.

V gene: TRBV19
D gene: TRBD1
J gene: TRBJ1-1
clone size: .
CDR3 protein: CASAPGTGGGWTEAFF
CDR3 DNA: TGTGCCAGTGCGCCCGGGACAGGGGGCGGGTGGACTGAAGCTTTCTTT

V gene: TRBV2
D gene: TRBD2
J gene: TRBJ2-1
clone size: .
CDR3 protein: CASNPSGLSYNEQFF
CDR3 DNA: TGTGCCAGCAATCCTAGCGGTCTCTCCTACAATGAGCAGTTCTTC

V gene: TRBV7-9
D gene: .
J gene: TRBJ1-4
clone size: .
CDR3 protein: CASSLTRGATNEKLFF
CDR3 DNA: TGTGCCAGCAGCCTCACCCGGGGTGCAACTAATGAAAAACTGTTTTTT

V gene: TRBV28
D gene: .
J gene: TRBJ1-3
clone size: .
CDR3 protein: CASSYEGVAGNTIYF
CDR3 DNA: TGTGCCAGCAGTTACGAGGGGGTGGCTGGAAACACCATATATTTT

V gene: TRBV30
D gene: TRBD2
J gene: TRBJ2-3
clone size: .
CDR3 protein: CAWTGLAGNSDTQYF
CDR3 DNA: TGTGCCTGGACCGGACTAGCGGGAAATTCGGATACGCAGTATTTT

V gene: TRBV7-2
D gene: TRBD1
J gene: TRBJ1-2
clone size: .
CDR3 protein: CASSFQGADYGYTF
CDR3 DNA: TGTGCCAGCAGCTTTCAGGGGGCGGACTATGGCTACACCTTC

V gene: TRBV6-5
D gene: TRBD1
J gene: TRBJ2-7
clone size: .
CDR3 protein: CASRETGAYEQYF
CDR3 DNA: TGTGCCAGCAGGGAGACAGGGGCCTACGAGCAGTACTTC

V gene: TRBV7-2
D gene: TRBD2
J gene: TRBJ2-1
clone size: .
CDR3 protein: CASSLYSGSVYNEQFF
CDR3 DNA: TGTGCCAGCAGCCTTTATAGCGGGAGCGTCTACAATGAGCAGTTCTTC

V gene: TRBV15
D gene: .
J gene: TRBJ2-7
clone size: .
CDR3 protein: CATSNRVHEQYF
CDR3 DNA: TGTGCCACCAGTAACAGGGTCCACGAGCAGTACTTC

V gene: TRBV5-1
D gene: .
J gene: TRBJ2-2
clone size: few
CDR3 protein: CATGMRKGSDTGELFF
CDR3 DNA: TGCGCCACCGGGATGAGGAAAGGGAGTGACACCGGGGAGCTGTTTTTT

V gene: TRBV7-9
D gene: .
J gene: TRBJ2-6
clone size: .
CDR3 protein: CASSPYTGSGANVLTF
CDR3 DNA: TGTGCCAGCAGTCCCTATACAGGCTCTGGGGCCAACGTCCTGACTTTC

V gene: TRBV5-1
D gene: TRBD1
J gene: TRBJ1-1
clone size: few
CDR3 protein: CASKDRGNTEAFF
CDR3 DNA: TGCGCCAGCAAGGACAGGGGGAACACTGAAGCTTTCTTT

V gene: TRBV19
D gene: TRBD2
J gene: TRBJ2-2
clone size: .
CDR3 protein: CASGTSGYSGELFF
CDR3 DNA: TGTGCCAGCGGGACTAGCGGGTATTCCGGGGAGCTGTTTTTT

V gene: TRBV15
D gene: .
J gene: TRBJ2-1
clone size: .
CDR3 protein: CATTNGMAHEQFF
CDR3 DNA: TGTGCCACCACAAACGGGATGGCCCATGAGCAGTTCTTC

V gene: TRBV7-6
D gene: TRBD1
J gene: TRBJ2-3
clone size: .
CDR3 protein: CASSPQLTGARTDTQYF
CDR3 DNA: TGTGCCAGCAGCCCTCAGTTGACAGGGGCGAGAACAGATACGCAGTATTTT

V gene: TRBV28
D gene: .
J gene: TRBJ1-5
clone size: .
CDR3 protein: CASAPTGMDQPQHF
CDR3 DNA: TGTGCCAGCGCCCCGACAGGAATGGATCAGCCCCAGCATTTT

V gene: TRBV11-3
D gene: TRBD2
J gene: TRBJ2-3
clone size: .
CDR3 protein: CASSSPPGLAPGATDTQYF
CDR3 DNA: TGTGCCAGCAGCTCGCCCCCGGGACTAGCTCCTGGGGCCACAGATACGCAGTATTTT

V gene: TRBV2
D gene: TRBD1
J gene: TRBJ2-5
clone size: .
CDR3 protein: CASSMDRGGQTQYF
CDR3 DNA: TGTGCCAGCAGTATGGACAGGGGAGGCCAGACCCAGTACTTC

V gene: TRBV18
D gene: TRBD2
J gene: TRBJ2-1
clone size: .
CDR3 protein: CASSLVLAGARNEQFF
CDR3 DNA: TGTGCCAGCTCCCTTGTCCTAGCGGGAGCGCGAAATGAGCAGTTCTTC

V gene: TRBV2
D gene: TRBD2
J gene: TRBJ2-7
clone size: few
CDR3 protein: CASRETSGGYEQYF
CDR3 DNA: TGTGCCAGCAGAGAGACTAGCGGGGGGTACGAGCAGTACTTC

V gene: TRBV6-6
D gene: .
J gene: TRBJ2-1
clone size: .
CDR3 protein: CASRRTGRGEQFF
CDR3 DNA: TGTGCCAGCAGACGGACGGGAAGAGGTGAGCAGTTCTTC

V gene: TRBV7-9
D gene: .
J gene: TRBJ2-1
clone size: .
CDR3 protein: CASSLFGRREDEQFF
CDR3 DNA: TGTGCCAGCAGCTTATTTGGGAGAAGGGAAGATGAGCAGTTCTTC